This TCR beta chain was documented in a study of vaccination effects on CD4 cells after COVID-19. Study-level background: Post-vaccine sampling occurred a median 72 days after the second dose.

CDR1 is LNHDA and CDR2 is SQIVND in the germline V gene (reference sequence). The CDR3 totals 12 residues. Trimming pared 1 base from V and 2 bases from J, leaving 0 bases between. In its sample, this clone is large. Its antigen is not known. This table comes from immunoSEQ multiplex PCR, and its TCRdb copy is limited to in-frame clones, with some not included. The table lists approximately 13,000 clones, approximately 68% of them singletons. Findings of the study overall: Cross-reaction with common cold coronaviruses was seen in only 1 of 255 vaccine-induced clones from healthy vaccinees.

Antigen-specific CD4+ T cells were first expanded with viral peptide pools by the ViraFEST assay and only then sequenced. CD4+ T cell isolation took place after 10 days of culture. Each participant received a vaccine that was either BNT162b2 or mRNA-1273, given as two doses. Wells each received around 2.2 million PBMC, cultured with 10 IU/ml IL-2 and about 10 ug/ml peptides. The rearrangement links TRBV19 to TRBJ2-4; D gene uncertain. The specimen was CD4+ T cells from PBMCs cultured with SARS-CoV-2 spike peptides, collected after COVID-19 vaccination. This receptor was identified in a human donor who received a COVID-19 vaccine. Here the CDR3 reads CASSIAKNIQYF. In nucleotides, the CDR3 is TGTGCCAGTAGTATAGCCAAAAACATTCAGTACTTC.